Below are 31 T cell receptor beta chains sequenced from a single sample in a study of early T cells in non-severe SARS-CoV-2 infection. TCRdb passed the 5' RACE reads through MiXCR, listing each CDR3 protein once. The sample consists of 20,000 to 30,000 distinct CDR3 sequences, over 3.5% of them appearing once. Sequencing was done on a sample of whole blood. These receptors originate from an adult who was a healthcare worker with PCR-confirmed SARS-CoV-2 infection or an uninfected control (not recorded which).

Many counts were recorded for this clonotype. The chain has TRBV6-5 and TRBJ2-7, with TRBD1 as a possible D gene (6 bases). Looked up from germline, CDR1 is MNHEY and CDR2 is SVGAGI. Trimming pared 4 bases from V and 2 bases from J, leaving 18 bases between. This CDR3 spans 16 amino acids. The DNA of the CDR3 is TGTGCCAGCAGTTCACCTTCTTCCGGGACAACCTACGAGCAGTACTTC. Its translation: CASSSPSSGTTYEQYF.

In its sample, this clonotype was seen many times. The chain employs TRBV5-4 and TRBJ2-3; perhaps TRBD2 as D (5 bases). The CDR3 is 15 amino acids. The germline CDR1 and CDR2 sequences are SGHNT and YYREEE (reference sequence). The germline V and J ends were trimmed by 4 bases and 4 bases, with 16 bases remaining between them. For the CDR3, the DNA is TGTGCCAGCAGCATTAGGACTCGGAGTCCAGATACGCAGTATTTT. Translating gives CASSIRTRSPDTQYF. Full variable domain (rest looked up from reference TRBV5-4 and TRBJ2-3): ETGVTQSPTHLIKTRGQQVTLRCSSQSGHNTVSWYQQALGQGPQFIFQYYREEENGRGNFPPRFSGLQFPNYSSELNVNALELDDSALYLCASSIRTRSPDTQYFGPGTRLTVL.

The table lists this clonotype with a few counts. The CDR3 DNA reads as TGTGCCAGCAGTTACGCCACTAGCTACAATGAGCAGTTCTTC. It translates to CASSYATSYNEQFF. V gene TRBV6-2 or TRBV6-3 combines with J gene TRBJ2-1, with TRBD2 as a possible D gene (5 bases). V lost 2 bases, J lost 3 bases, and 8 bases lay in between. The CDR3 is made up of 14 amino acids. Per the germline V gene, CDR1 is MNHEY and CDR2 is SVGEGT.

This clonotype came up many times. This sequence joins TRBV6-5 and TRBJ2-7, with D tentatively TRBD2 (6 bases). V gave up 8 bases and J gave up 1 base, with 18 bases separating them. CDR1 and CDR2 (germline): MNHEY, SVGAGI. This CDR3 contains 15 residues. The CDR3 sequence: CASSPEAGYSYEQYF. As DNA, the CDR3 is TGTGCCAGCTCCCCCGAAGCGGGTTATTCCTACGAGCAGTACTTC.

At least ten counts were recorded for this clonotype. The chain links TRBV6-1 to TRBJ2-3; TRBD1 aligns across 7 bases. The CDR3 consists of 15 residues. Trimming took 7 bases from V and 2 from J; bases not matched to a gene: 9. From germline, CDR1 is MNHNS and CDR2 SASEGT. The CDR3 sequence is CASKGGDTFTDTQYF. Written as DNA, the CDR3 is TGTGCCAGCAAAGGGGGCGACACATTCACAGATACGCAGTATTTT.

In this sample, this clonotype turned up many times. This chain uses TRBV7-2 with TRBJ2-2; 7 positions agree with TRBD1. The V and J ends lost 6 bases and 4 bases, in that order; junction bases with no gene match: 2. Germline lookup yields CDR1 SGHTA and CDR2 FQGNSA. The CDR3 is 13 amino acids. CDR3 sequence reads: CASRPGGTGELFF. As DNA, the CDR3 is TGTGCCAGCAGACCAGGGGGCACCGGGGAGCTGTTTTTT.

This clonotype has at least ten counts. The genes are TRBV10-3 and TRBJ2-5; the match to TRBD1 covers 9 bases. This CDR3 comprises 14 residues. CDR1 and CDR2 (germline): ENHRY, SYGVKD. Trimming removed 6 bases from V and 4 bases from J; junction bases left unmatched: 6. CDR3 DNA sequence: TGTGCCATCAGCCAGGGACAGGGATCAGAGACCCAGTACTTC. It yields the protein CAISQGQGSETQYF.

The V call is TRBV14, the J call TRBJ1-2, with D unclear. Per the germline V gene, CDR1 is SGHDN and CDR2 is FVKESK. V lost 2 bases and J 3 bases, leaving 7 bases between the germline ends. The CDR3 is 13 amino acids. The CDR3 DNA reads TGTGCCAGCAGCCAAACACAGTACTATGGCTACACCTTC. Residues: CASSQTQYYGYTF.

This clonotype was seen repeatedly, ten times or more. The chain uses TRBV5-1 and TRBJ1-1; TRBD1 agrees at 7 bases. Germline CDR1 is SGHRS and CDR2 is YFSETQ. The trim removed 5 bases at V and 3 bases at J, leaving 4 bases unmatched. The CDR3 contains 13 residues. The CDR3 DNA reads as TGCGCCAGCAGAGGGGACAGCGACACTGAAGCTTTCTTT. Its translation: CASRGDSDTEAFF.

This clonotype was observed at least ten times. This rearrangement joins TRBV28 to TRBJ2-5; 8 bases are a match to TRBD1. Losses at the gene ends were 4 bases for V and 4 bases for J; bases not matched to a gene: 8. The CDR3 has 15 residues. CDR1 is MDHEN and CDR2 is SYDVKM in the germline V gene. For the CDR3, the DNA is TGTGCCAGCAGTTCAGACCGGGACAGGCGAGAGACCCAGTACTTC. As protein: CASSSDRDRRETQYF.

This clonotype occurred many times. V gene TRBV5-1 combines with J gene TRBJ2-1; 8 nucleotides line up with TRBD2. CDR1 and CDR2 from the germline V gene are SGHRS and YFSETQ. The CDR3 runs to 15 residues. J lost 6 bases, V lost 2 bases, and 7 bases had no gene match. CDR3 protein: CASSLSGRPSNEQFF. The CDR3 DNA follows: TGCGCCAGCAGCTTAAGCGGGAGACCGTCCAATGAGCAGTTCTTC.

There are many counts of this clonotype. This sequence joins TRBV7-3 and TRBJ1-1; weak D call: TRBD1 (5 bases). V was shortened by 8 bases and J by 2 bases, with 15 bases between the two germline ends. This CDR3 spans 14 amino acids. Germline CDR1 is SGHTA and CDR2 is FQGTGA. CDR3 sequence: CASSLGRDNTEAFF. In DNA form, the CDR3 reads TGTGCCAGCTCCCTGGGAAGGGACAACACTGAAGCTTTCTTT.

This chain connects TRBV7-2 to TRBJ2-2, with D tentatively TRBD2 (5 bases). V dropped 4 bases and J dropped 6 bases, with 6 bases sitting between them. There are 12 residues in the CDR3. Per germline, CDR1 SGHTA and CDR2 FQGNSA. The CDR3 DNA is TGTGCCAGCAGCTCCGGGGCCGGGGAGCTGTTTTTT. Amino acids: CASSSGAGELFF.

The sample holds many counts of this clonotype. The J gene is TRBJ1-1, the V gene TRBV3-1; D uncertain. The germline V gene has CDR1 LGHDT and CDR2 YNNKEL (reference sequence). Trimming removed 0 bases from V and 1 base from J, with 6 bases in between. The CDR3 is 14 amino acids. DNA for the CDR3: TGTGCCAGCAGCCAAGAAGAATGGAACACTGAAGCTTTCTTT. This codes for CASSQEEWNTEAFF.

The sample holds many counts of this clonotype. The chain combines TRBV7-6 with TRBJ2-7; D is perhaps TRBD1 (6 bases). Trimming removed 3 bases at V and 3 bases at J, with 15 bases between. The germline V gene encodes CDR1 SGHVS and CDR2 FNYEAQ. CDR3 length: 15 amino acids. DNA for the CDR3: TGTGCCAGCAGCTTCCAGACAGGATTACACTACGAGCAGTACTTC. This gives the protein CASSFQTGLHYEQYF.

The table lists this clonotype with many counts. The rearrangement uses TRBV10-3 and TRBJ1-6; D ambiguous. The CDR3 runs 9 residues. Trimming took off 11 bases at V and 10 bases at J, with 6 bases between the two ends. In germline, CDR1 is ENHRY, CDR2 SYGVKD. The DNA of the CDR3 is TGTGCCGCCCTATCACCCCTCCACTTT. It translates to CAALSPLHF.

J is TRBJ2-3 and V is TRBV11-1; unclear D gene. V lost 1 base and J 4 bases, leaving 6 bases between the germline ends. The CDR3 runs to 13 residues. The germline CDR1 and CDR2 sequences are SGHAT and FQDESV (reference sequence). The CDR3 loop is CASSLGVPDTQYF. For the CDR3, the DNA is TGTGCCAGCAGCTTAGGGGTGCCAGATACGCAGTATTTT. The full variable domain, in which reference TRBV11-1 and TRBJ2-3 provide the parts outside the CDR3, is EAEVAQSPRYKITEKSQAVAFWCDPISGHATLYWYRQILGQGPELLVQFQDESVVDDSQLPKDRFSAERLKGVDSTLKIQPAELGDSAMYLCASSLGVPDTQYFGPGTRLTVL.

In this sample, this clonotype turned up many times. V usage is TRBV20-1 and J usage is TRBJ2-7, with D perhaps matching TRBD2 (6 bases). Germline CDR1 and CDR2: DFQATT and SNEGSKA (reference sequence). The CDR3 contains 12 residues. The V end lost 3 bases, the J end lost 7 bases, and 13 bases lay between the germline ends. CDR3 DNA: TGCAGTGCTAGGTTCTTTGGGGGGGAGCAGTACTTC. Encoded protein: CSARFFGGEQYF.

This clonotype was seen a few times. The chain has TRBV18 and TRBJ2-1; TRBD2 matches at 9 bases. Trimming at V came to 4 bases and at J to 5 bases, leaving 3 bases not matched to a gene. CDR3 size: 14 residues. Germline CDR1 is KGHSH and CDR2 is LQKENI. CDR3 loop: CASSLSGSHNEQFF. The CDR3 nucleotides are TGTGCCAGCTCACTTAGCGGGAGCCACAATGAGCAGTTCTTC.

This clonotype came up a few times. The V gene is TRBV18, the J gene TRBJ2-7; D tentatively fits TRBD1 or TRBD2 (6 bases each). V lost 0 bases and J lost 4, with 16 bases in between. The CDR3 length is 16 residues. Germline CDR1 is KGHSH and CDR2 is LQKENI. CDR3 sequence: CASSPPSGPGAYEQYF. CDR3 bases: TGTGCCAGCTCACCACCGAGCGGCCCGGGGGCATACGAGCAGTACTTC.

This clonotype was counted ten times or more. The chain recombines TRBV20-1 with TRBJ2-1, with D possibly being TRBD1 or TRBD2 (5 bases each). The CDR3 is 14 residues long. The V end lost 6 bases, the J end lost 3 bases, and 15 bases lay between the germline ends. Germline loops: CDR1 DFQATT, CDR2 SNEGSKA (reference sequence). The chain's CDR3 is CSAPGTRVYNEQFF. The CDR3 DNA reads TGCAGTGCCCCCGGGACCCGAGTCTACAATGAGCAGTTCTTC.

The chain combines TRBV10-2 with TRBJ2-1; D is perhaps TRBD2 (6 bases). The V and J ends lost 4 bases and 7 bases respectively, with 17 bases between them. Germline-derived CDR1 and CDR2 are WSHSY and SAAADI. This CDR3 contains 15 residues. CDR3 loop: CASSGTRGITNEQFF. As DNA, the CDR3 is TGCGCCAGCAGTGGGACTCGCGGGATAACGAATGAGCAGTTCTTC.

This clonotype was seen at least ten times. The chain links TRBV10-2 to TRBJ2-1; D unresolved. This CDR3 has 11 residues. The V gene lost 4 bases and the J gene lost 8 bases, with 6 bases spanning the gap. Germline values: CDR1 WSHSY, CDR2 SAAADI. Here the CDR3 DNA reads TGCGCCAGCAGTGTGGACGATGAGCAGTTCTTC. Translating it yields CASSVDDEQFF.

Ten or more counts support this clonotype. J is TRBJ1-1 and V is TRBV3-1; D uncertain. Germline V gives CDR1 LGHDT, CDR2 YNNKEL (reference sequence). This CDR3 region has 12 residues. Deletions cut 2 bases from V and 6 bases from J, with 7 bases between. Here the CDR3 reads CASSQSRAEAFF. The CDR3, as DNA: TGTGCCAGCAGCCAAAGCCGGGCTGAAGCTTTCTTT.

In this sample, this clonotype turned up many times. The rearrangement uses TRBV9 and TRBJ2-7; the D gene could be TRBD1 or TRBD2 (5 bases each). The CDR3 runs to 13 residues. Per germline, CDR1 SGDLS and CDR2 YYNGEE. Trimming stripped 4 bases from V and 7 bases from J, with 15 bases between. The CDR3 here is CASSPKGRGEQYF. The CDR3 bases are TGTGCCAGCAGCCCAAAGGGACGAGGGGAGCAGTACTTC.

This rearrangement joins TRBV7-7 to TRBJ2-7; D might be TRBD2 (6 bases). There are 15 residues in the CDR3. Trimming shortened V by 5 bases and J by 3 bases, and 17 bases separated the two germline ends. Germline V gives CDR1 SSHAT, CDR2 FNYEAQ (reference sequence). CDR3 nucleotide sequence: TGTGCCAGCAGCCCGGGGGTTGGCAGGGTCTACGAGCAGTACTTC. Encoded protein: CASSPGVGRVYEQYF.

This clonotype was seen repeatedly, ten times or more. The chain carries TRBV2 and TRBJ2-2, with D perhaps being TRBD1 or TRBD2 (5 bases each). This CDR3 contains 15 residues. V lost 2 bases and J lost 4, with 11 bases in between. From germline, CDR1 is SNHLY and CDR2 FYNNEI. In DNA form, the CDR3 reads TGTGCCAGCAGTGAAACTAGGACAAGCACCGGGGAGCTGTTTTTT. Translation gives CASSETRTSTGELFF.

This clonotype showed up many times. The chain combines TRBV2 with TRBJ2-2; D gene unclear. Trimming took 6 bases from V and 4 from J, leaving 6 bases between them. CDR3 length equals 12 residues. Germline CDR1 SNHLY, CDR2 FYNNEI. CDR3 in amino acids: CASRVSTGELFF. CDR3 bases: TGTGCCAGCAGAGTGAGCACCGGGGAGCTGTTTTTT.

This clonotype has a handful of counts. The chain has TRBV27 and TRBJ1-6; possible D gene TRBD1, 6 bases. Germline CDR1 and CDR2: MNHEY and SMNVEV (reference sequence). This CDR3 has 14 residues. V was shortened by 6 bases and J by 7 bases, with 13 bases between the two germline ends. The CDR3 sequence: CASRSGGGNSPLHF. The CDR3 DNA is TGTGCCAGCAGATCAGGAGGGGGAAATTCACCCCTCCACTTT.

This clonotype was detected many times. This chain uses TRBV28 with TRBJ2-3; 8 bases align to TRBD1. Germline CDR1 MDHEN, CDR2 SYDVKM. Trimming cost V 11 bases and J 5 bases; bases outside gene matches: 6. CDR3 length: 12 amino acids. As DNA, the CDR3 is TGTGCCGTCAGGGGGCGCGTAGATACGCAGTATTTT. It encodes CAVRGRVDTQYF.

This clonotype was recorded a few times. The genes are TRBV9 and TRBJ2-7; perhaps TRBD1 as D (6 bases). V was cut by 4 bases and J by 7 bases, with 9 bases left in between. CDR1 is SGDLS, CDR2 YYNGEE, per germline. This CDR3 has 11 residues. CDR3 amino acids: CASSSTGEQYF. For the CDR3, the DNA is TGTGCCAGCAGCTCGACAGGAGAGCAGTACTTC.